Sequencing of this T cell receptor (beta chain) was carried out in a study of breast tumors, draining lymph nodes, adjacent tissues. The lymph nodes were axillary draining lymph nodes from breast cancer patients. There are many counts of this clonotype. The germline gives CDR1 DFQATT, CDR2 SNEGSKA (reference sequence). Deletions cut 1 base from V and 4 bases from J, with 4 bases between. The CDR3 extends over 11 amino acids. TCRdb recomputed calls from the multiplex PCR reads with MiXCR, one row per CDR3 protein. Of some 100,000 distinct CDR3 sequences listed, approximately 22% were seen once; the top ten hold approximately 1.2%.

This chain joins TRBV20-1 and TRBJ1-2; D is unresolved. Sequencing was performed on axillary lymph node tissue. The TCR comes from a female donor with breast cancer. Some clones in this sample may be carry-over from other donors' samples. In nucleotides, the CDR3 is TGCAGTGCTAGAGCGTCCTATGGCTACACCTTC. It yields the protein CSARASYGYTF.